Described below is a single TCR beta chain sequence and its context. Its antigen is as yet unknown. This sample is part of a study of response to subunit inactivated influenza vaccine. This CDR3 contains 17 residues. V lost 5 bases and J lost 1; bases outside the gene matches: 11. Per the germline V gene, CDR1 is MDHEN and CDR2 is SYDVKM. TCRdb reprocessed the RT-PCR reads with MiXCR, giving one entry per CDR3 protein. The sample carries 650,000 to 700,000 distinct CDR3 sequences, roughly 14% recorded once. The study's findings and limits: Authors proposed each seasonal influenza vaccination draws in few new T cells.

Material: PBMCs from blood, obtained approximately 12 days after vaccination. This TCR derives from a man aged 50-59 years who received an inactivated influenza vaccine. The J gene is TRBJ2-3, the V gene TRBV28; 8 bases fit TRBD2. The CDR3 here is CASSLNYGTSGTDTQYF. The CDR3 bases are TGTGCCAGCAGTCTCAATTACGGGACTAGTGGCACAGATACGCAGTATTTT.